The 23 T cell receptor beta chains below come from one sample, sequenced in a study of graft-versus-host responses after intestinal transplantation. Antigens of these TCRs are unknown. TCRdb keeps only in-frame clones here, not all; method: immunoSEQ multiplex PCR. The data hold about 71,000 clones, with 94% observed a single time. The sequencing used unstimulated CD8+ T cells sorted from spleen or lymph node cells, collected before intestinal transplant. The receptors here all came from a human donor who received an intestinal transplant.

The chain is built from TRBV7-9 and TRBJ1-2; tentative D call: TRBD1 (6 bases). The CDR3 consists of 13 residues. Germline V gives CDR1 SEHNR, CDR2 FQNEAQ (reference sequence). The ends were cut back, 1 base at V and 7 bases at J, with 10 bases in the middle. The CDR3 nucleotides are TGTGCCAGCAGCTTAGGGTCAGGGGTTGGCTACACCTTC. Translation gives CASSLGSGVGYTF.

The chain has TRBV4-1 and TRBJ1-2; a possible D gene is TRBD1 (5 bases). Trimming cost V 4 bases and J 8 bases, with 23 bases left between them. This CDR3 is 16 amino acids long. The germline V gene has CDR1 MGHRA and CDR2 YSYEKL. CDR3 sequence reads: CASSPGPESMGTGYTF. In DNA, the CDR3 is TGCGCCAGCAGCCCCGGCCCCGAATCAATGGGGACGGGCTACACCTTC.

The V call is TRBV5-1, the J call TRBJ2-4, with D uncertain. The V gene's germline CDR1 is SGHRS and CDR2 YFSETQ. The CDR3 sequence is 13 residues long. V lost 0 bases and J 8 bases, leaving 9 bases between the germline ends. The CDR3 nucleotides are TGCGCCAGCAGCTTGGTTAGAGCCCACATTCAGTACTTC. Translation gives CASSLVRAHIQYF.

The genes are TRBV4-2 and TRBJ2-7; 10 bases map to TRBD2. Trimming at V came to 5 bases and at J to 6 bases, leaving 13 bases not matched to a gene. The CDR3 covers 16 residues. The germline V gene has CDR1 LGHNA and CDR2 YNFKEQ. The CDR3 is CASSDPLAGVSVEQYF. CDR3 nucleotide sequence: TGTGCCAGCAGCGACCCCCTAGCGGGAGTTTCGGTCGAGCAGTACTTC.

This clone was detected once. CDR3: CASSSGTSVGPWVETQYF. The DNA for the CDR3 is TGTGCCAGCAGTTCAGGAACCTCGGTGGGACCGTGGGTAGAGACCCAGTACTTC. This chain links TRBV28 with TRBJ2-5; tentatively, D is TRBD1 or TRBD2 (5 bases each). Trimming pared 4 bases from V and 4 bases from J, leaving 25 bases between. The CDR3 sequence is 18 residues long. Germline values: CDR1 MDHEN, CDR2 SYDVKM.

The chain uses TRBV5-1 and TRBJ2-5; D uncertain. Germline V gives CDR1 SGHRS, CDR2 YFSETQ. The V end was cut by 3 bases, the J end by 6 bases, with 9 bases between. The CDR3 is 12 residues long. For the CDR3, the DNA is TGCGCCAGCAGCTCCGGCCCCCAGACCCAGTACTTC. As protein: CASSSGPQTQYF.

The DNA for the CDR3 is TGTGCCAGCAGTTTCAGGGGCACCAATCAGCCCCAGCATTTT. Its protein product is CASSFRGTNQPQHF. This chain uses TRBV27 with TRBJ1-5; D might be TRBD1 (6 bases). CDR3 length: 14 residues. The germline V gene has CDR1 MNHEY and CDR2 SMNVEV (reference sequence). V dropped 3 bases and J dropped 3 bases, with 9 bases sitting between them.

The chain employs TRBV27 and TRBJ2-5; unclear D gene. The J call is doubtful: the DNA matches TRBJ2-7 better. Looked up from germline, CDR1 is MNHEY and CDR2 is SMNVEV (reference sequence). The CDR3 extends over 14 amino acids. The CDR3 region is CASSLADTYYEQYF. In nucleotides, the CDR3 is TGTGCCAGCAGTTTAGCCGACACCTACTACGAGCAGTACTTC.

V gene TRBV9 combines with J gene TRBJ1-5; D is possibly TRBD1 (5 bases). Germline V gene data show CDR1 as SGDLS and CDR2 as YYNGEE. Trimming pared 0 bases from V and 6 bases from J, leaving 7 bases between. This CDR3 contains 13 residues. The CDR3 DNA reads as TGTGCCAGCAGCGTAGGGGGGACTCAGCCCCAGCATTTT. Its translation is CASSVGGTQPQHF.

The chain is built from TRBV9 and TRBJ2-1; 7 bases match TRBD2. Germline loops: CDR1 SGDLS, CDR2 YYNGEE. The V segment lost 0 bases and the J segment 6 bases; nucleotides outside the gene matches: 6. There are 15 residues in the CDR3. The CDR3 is CASSVGLAEFNEQFF. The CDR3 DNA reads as TGTGCCAGCAGCGTAGGTCTAGCGGAGTTCAATGAGCAGTTCTTC.

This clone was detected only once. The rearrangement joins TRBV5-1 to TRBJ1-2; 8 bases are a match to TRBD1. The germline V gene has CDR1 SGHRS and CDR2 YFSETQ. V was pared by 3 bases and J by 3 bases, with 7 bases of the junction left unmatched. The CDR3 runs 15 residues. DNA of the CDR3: TGCGCCAGCAGCTCTTTAGGACAGGGACACTATGGCTACACCTTC. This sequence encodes CASSSLGQGHYGYTF.

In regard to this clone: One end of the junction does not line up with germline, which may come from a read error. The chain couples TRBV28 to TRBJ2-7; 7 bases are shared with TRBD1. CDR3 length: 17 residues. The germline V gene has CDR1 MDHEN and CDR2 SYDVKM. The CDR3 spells CASSFGTGAGGFYGQYF. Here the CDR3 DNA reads TGTGCCAGCAGTTTTGGTACCGGGGCAGGGGGATTCTACGGGCAGTACTTC.

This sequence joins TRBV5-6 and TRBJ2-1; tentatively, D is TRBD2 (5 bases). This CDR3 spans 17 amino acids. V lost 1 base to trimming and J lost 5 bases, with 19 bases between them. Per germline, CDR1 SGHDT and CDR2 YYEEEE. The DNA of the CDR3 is TGTGCCAGCAGCTTGCCCTACCTAGCAATGAGAAACAATGAGCAGTTCTTC. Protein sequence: CASSLPYLAMRNNEQFF.

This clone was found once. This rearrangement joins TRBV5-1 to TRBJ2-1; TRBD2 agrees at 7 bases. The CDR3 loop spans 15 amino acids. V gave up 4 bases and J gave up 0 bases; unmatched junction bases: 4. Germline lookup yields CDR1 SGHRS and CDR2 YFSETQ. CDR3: CASSPWEGSYNEQFF. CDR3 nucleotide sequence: TGCGCCAGCAGCCCCTGGGAGGGCTCCTACAATGAGCAGTTCTTC.

The CDR3 sequence is CASSEFYVVGQGNANEKLFF. CDR3 bases: TGTGCCAGCAGTGAATTCTACGTAGTGGGACAGGGTAACGCGAATGAAAAACTGTTTTTT. This chain joins TRBV6-1 and TRBJ1-4; 9 bases line up with TRBD1. The CDR3 has 20 amino acids. Germline loops: CDR1 MNHNS, CDR2 SASEGT. The trim removed 2 bases at V and 5 bases at J, leaving 18 bases unmatched.

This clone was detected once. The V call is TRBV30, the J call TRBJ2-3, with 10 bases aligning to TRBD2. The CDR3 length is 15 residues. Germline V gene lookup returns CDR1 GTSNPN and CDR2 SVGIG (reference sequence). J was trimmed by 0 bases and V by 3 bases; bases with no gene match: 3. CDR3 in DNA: TGTGCCTGGAGCCGGACTAGCGGAAGCACAGATACGCAGTATTTT. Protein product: CAWSRTSGSTDTQYF.

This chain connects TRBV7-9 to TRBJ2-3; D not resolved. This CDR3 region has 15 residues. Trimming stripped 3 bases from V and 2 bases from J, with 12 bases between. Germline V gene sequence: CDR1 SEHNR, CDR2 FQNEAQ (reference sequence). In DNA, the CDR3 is TGTGCCAGCAGCTTGGAAGCGTCATTCACAGATACGCAGTATTTT. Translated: CASSLEASFTDTQYF.

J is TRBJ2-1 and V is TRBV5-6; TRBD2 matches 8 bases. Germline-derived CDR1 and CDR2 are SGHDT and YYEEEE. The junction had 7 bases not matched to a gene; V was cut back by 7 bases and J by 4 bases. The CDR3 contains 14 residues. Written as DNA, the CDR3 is TGTGCCAGCGACGGTCGGGAGGGTTACAATGAGCAGTTCTTC. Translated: CASDGREGYNEQFF.

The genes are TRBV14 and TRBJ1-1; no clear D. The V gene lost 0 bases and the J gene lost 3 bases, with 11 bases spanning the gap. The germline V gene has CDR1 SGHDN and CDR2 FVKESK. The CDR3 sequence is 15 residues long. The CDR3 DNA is TGTGCCAGCAGCCAAGAGATGGCGCGGGACACTGAAGCTTTCTTT. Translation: CASSQEMARDTEAFF.

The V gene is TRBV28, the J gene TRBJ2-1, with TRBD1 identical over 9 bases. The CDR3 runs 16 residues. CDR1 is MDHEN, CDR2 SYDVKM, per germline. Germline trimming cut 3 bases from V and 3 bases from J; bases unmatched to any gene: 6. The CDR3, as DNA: TGTGCCAGCAGTTTCGTCGGGACAGGGTTCTACAATGAGCAGTTCTTC. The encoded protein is CASSFVGTGFYNEQFF.

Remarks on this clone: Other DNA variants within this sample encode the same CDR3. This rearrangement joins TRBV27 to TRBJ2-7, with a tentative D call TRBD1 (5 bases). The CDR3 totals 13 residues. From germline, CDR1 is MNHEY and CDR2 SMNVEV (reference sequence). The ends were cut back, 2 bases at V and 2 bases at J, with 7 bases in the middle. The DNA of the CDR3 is TGTGCCAGCAGTTTAAGGGGAACCTACGAGCAGTACTTC. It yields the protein CASSLRGTYEQYF.

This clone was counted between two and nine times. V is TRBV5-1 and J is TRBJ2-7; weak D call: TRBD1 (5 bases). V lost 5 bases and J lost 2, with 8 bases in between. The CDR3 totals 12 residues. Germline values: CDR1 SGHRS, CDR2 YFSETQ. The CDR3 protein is CASRGLPYEQYF. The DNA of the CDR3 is TGCGCCAGCAGGGGGCTACCCTACGAGCAGTACTTC.

CDR3 in DNA: TGTGCCAGCAGTTCCCGGGGAGGCCTGAGCACAGATACGCAGTATTTT. Protein product: CASSSRGGLSTDTQYF. The chain combines TRBV27 with TRBJ2-3; tentatively, D is TRBD2 (6 bases). Trimming cost V 4 bases and J 0 bases, with 14 bases left between them. The CDR3 totals 16 residues. Germline V CDR1 and CDR2: MNHEY, SMNVEV (reference sequence).